The 16 T cell receptor beta chains below all came from one sample that was sequenced in a study of T cell responses to AZD1222 COVID-19 vaccine (dated by TCRdb to the early 2020s). In light of the paper, this sample's time point label describes: about 28 days (+/-7) after the second vaccine dose. The library was prepared using the immunoSEQ multiplex PCR assay. Imported from immuneACCESS, the table was reduced by TCRdb to in-frame sequences with V and J called. These copies leave out some clones; in studies compared against another copy, an unresolved V gene accounts for under half, and the cause of the remainder is not known. For this sample the table gives 100,000 to 150,000 clones, of which 80% to 90% were detected only once. The leading ten clones occupy less than 8.5% of the sample. The sample was peripheral blood, taken 28 days after the second AZD1222 dose. The origin of the receptors is an adult who received the AZD1222 COVID-19 vaccine.

This chain joins TRBV3-1 (or the pseudogene TRBV3-2) and TRBJ2-7; D perhaps matches TRBD2 (6 bases). Germline values: CDR1 LGHDT, CDR2 YNNKEL (reference sequence). The CDR3 runs 16 residues. V lost 4 bases, J lost 5 bases, and 21 bases lay in between. The CDR3 region is CASSPLIPGGSNEQYF. In nucleotides, the CDR3 is TGTGCCAGCAGCCCTTTAATCCCAGGAGGGAGCAACGAGCAGTACTTC.

This chain joins TRBV7-9 and TRBJ2-7; no definite D call. V was shortened by 3 bases and J by 2 bases, with 11 bases between the two germline ends. CDR3 size: 14 residues. Germline-derived CDR1 and CDR2 are SEHNR and FQNEAQ (reference sequence). The CDR3 DNA reads TGTGCCAGCAGCTTCGACCCGACCGCCTACGAGCAGTACTTC. Protein sequence: CASSFDPTAYEQYF.

This rearrangement joins TRBV6-5 to TRBJ2-7; D possibly corresponds to TRBD2 (5 bases). V lost 5 bases and J lost 3, with 14 bases in between. Looked up from germline, CDR1 is MNHEY and CDR2 is SVGAGI. The CDR3 is made up of 14 amino acids. CDR3 region: CASSPGLFYYEQYF. The CDR3 nucleotides read TGTGCCAGCAGTCCCGGACTTTTCTACTACGAGCAGTACTTC.

The gene calls are TRBV11-3 and TRBJ2-1; the D gene is possibly TRBD1 (6 bases). The germline gives CDR1 SGHNT, CDR2 YENEEA. The ends were cut back, 0 bases at V and 5 bases at J, with 11 bases in the middle. The CDR3 covers 15 residues. The CDR3, as DNA: TGTGCCAGCAGCTTAGAACAGGGAAGGGACAATGAGCAGTTCTTC. It yields the protein CASSLEQGRDNEQFF.

The chain carries TRBV4-1 and TRBJ1-2; TRBD1 is a possible D gene (5 bases). This CDR3 spans 16 amino acids. CDR1 is MGHRA and CDR2 is YSYEKL in the germline V gene. The germline V and J ends were trimmed by 4 bases and 0 bases, with 15 bases remaining between them. CDR3 coding DNA: TGCGCCAGCAGCCTGACTTCAGGGACGGCTAACTATGGCTACACCTTC. Translated: CASSLTSGTANYGYTF.

V usage is TRBV5-4 and J usage is TRBJ2-7; TRBD2 agrees at 14 bases. CDR3 length: 17 amino acids. Germline assignment: CDR1 SGHNT and CDR2 YYREEE (reference sequence). Unmatched junction bases numbered 6, after V lost 4 bases and J lost 0 bases. CDR3: CASSPGGLAGVSYEQYF. As DNA, the CDR3 is TGTGCCAGCAGCCCAGGGGGACTAGCGGGGGTCTCCTACGAGCAGTACTTC.

The rearrangement links TRBV19 to TRBJ1-2; 9 nucleotides match TRBD1. CDR3 length equals 17 residues. CDR1 LNHDA and CDR2 SQIVND come from the germline V gene (reference sequence). J lost 2 bases, V lost 9 bases, and 16 bases had no gene match. The CDR3 region is CASHLPGQGFKNYGYTF. CDR3 nucleotides: TGTGCCAGCCACCTCCCGGGACAGGGCTTTAAAAACTATGGCTACACCTTC. Looking up the rest from reference TRBV19 and TRBJ1-2 gives the full variable domain: DGGITQSPKYLFRKEGQNVTLSCEQNLNHDAMYWYRQDPGQGLRLIYYSQIVNDFQKGDIAEGYSVSREKKESFPLTVTSAQKNPTAFYLCASHLPGQGFKNYGYTFGSGTRLTVV.

The CDR3 loop reads CACRRGGFEEQYF. The CDR3 coding sequence is TGTGCCTGCCGTCGGGGAGGGTTCGAGGAGCAGTACTTC. The rearrangement joins TRBV11-3 to TRBJ2-7, with 7 bases that match TRBD2. This CDR3 spans 13 amino acids. Germline loops: CDR1 SGHNT, CDR2 YENEEA. Trimming removed 11 bases from V and 7 bases from J; junction bases left unmatched: 14. Looking up the rest from reference TRBV11-3 and TRBJ2-7 gives the full variable domain: EAGVVQSPRYKIIEKKQPVAFWCNPISGHNTLYWYLQNLGQGPELLIRYENEEAVDDSQLPKDRFSAERLKGVDSTLKIQPAELGDSAVYLCACRRGGFEEQYFGPGTRLTVT.

CDR3 nucleotides: TGCGCCAGCAGCCAAGGTACCGGGACAACTGGAAACACCATATATTTT. Translating gives CASSQGTGTTGNTIYF. The V call is TRBV4-1, the J call TRBJ1-3; possible D gene TRBD1, 6 bases. The germline V gene encodes CDR1 MGHRA and CDR2 YSYEKL. The CDR3 extends over 16 amino acids. V lost 1 base, J lost 2 bases, and 12 bases lay in between.

The V and J genes are TRBV3-1 (or the pseudogene TRBV3-2) and TRBJ2-5; TRBD1 agrees at 9 bases. J lost 4 bases, V lost 8 bases, and 2 bases had no gene match. The CDR3 has 12 residues. Germline CDR1 reads LGHDT; CDR2 reads YNNKEL (reference sequence). This CDR3 reads CASSDRGETQYF. The CDR3 bases are TGTGCCAGCTCGGACAGGGGAGAGACCCAGTACTTC.

CDR3 loop: CASSEGPTGGNYGYTF. Written as DNA, the CDR3 is TGTGCCAGCAGTGAAGGCCCGACAGGGGGGAACTATGGCTACACCTTC. V gene TRBV2 combines with J gene TRBJ1-2; 9 nucleotides align to TRBD1. The CDR3 contains 16 residues. The junction had 5 bases not matched to a gene; V was cut back by 1 base and J by 2 bases. The germline V gene encodes CDR1 SNHLY and CDR2 FYNNEI.

As DNA, the CDR3 is TGTGCCAGTAGTCCCCCTGTGAGGGATAGCGGTAGCGGCAATGAGCAGTTCTTC. It translates to CASSPPVRDSGSGNEQFF. The chain recombines TRBV19 with TRBJ2-1; tentatively, D is TRBD2 (6 bases). CDR1 and CDR2 from the germline V gene are LNHDA and SQIVND (reference sequence). V was cut by 5 bases and J by 6 bases, with 26 bases left in between. The CDR3 contains 18 residues.

In regard to this clone: A junction boundary mismatches the germline segment, possibly from a read error. V usage is TRBV3-1 (or the pseudogene TRBV3-2) and J usage is TRBJ1-2, with 12 bases identical to TRBD1. The CDR3 extends over 13 amino acids. Germline V gene data show CDR1 as LGHDT and CDR2 as YNNKEL (reference sequence). The CDR3 spells CASSNSGTGGYVF. Written as DNA, the CDR3 is TGTGCCAGCAGCAACTCCGGGACAGGGGGCTACGTGTTC.

This clone was detected only a few times. The rearrangement uses TRBV28 and TRBJ1-6; TRBD1 is a possible D gene (5 bases). The CDR3 has 15 amino acids. The V gene lost 2 bases and the J gene lost 8 bases, with 13 bases spanning the gap. CDR1 MDHEN and CDR2 SYDVKM come from the germline V gene. In DNA, the CDR3 is TGTGCCAGCAGTTTAGGTGGAGGGGTAGATTCACCCCTCCACTTT. Translation: CASSLGGGVDSPLHF.

CDR3 amino acids: CASSKGLGNCEQYF. The CDR3 DNA reads TGTGCCAGCAGCAAAGGGTTGGGGAATTGCGAGCAGTACTTC. This chain joins TRBV21-1 and TRBJ2-7. TRBV21-1 is flagged as a pseudogene. The CDR3 covers 14 residues.

The gene calls are TRBV28 and TRBJ2-7, with 8 nucleotides matching TRBD2. CDR1 is MDHEN and CDR2 is SYDVKM in the germline V gene. Losses at the gene ends were 3 bases for V and 4 bases for J; bases not matched to a gene: 11. The CDR3 loop spans 16 amino acids. The CDR3 DNA is TGTGCCAGCAGTTTCGACAGTTCGGGAGGGCGGTACGAGCAGTACTTC. It is translated as CASSFDSSGGRYEQYF. The whole variable domain, remainder taken from reference TRBV28 and TRBJ2-7, is DVKVTQSSRYLVKRTGEKVFLECVQDMDHENMFWYRQDPGLGLRLIYFSYDVKMKEKGDIPEGYSVSREKKERFSLILESASTNQTSMYLCASSFDSSGGRYEQYFGPGTRLTVT.